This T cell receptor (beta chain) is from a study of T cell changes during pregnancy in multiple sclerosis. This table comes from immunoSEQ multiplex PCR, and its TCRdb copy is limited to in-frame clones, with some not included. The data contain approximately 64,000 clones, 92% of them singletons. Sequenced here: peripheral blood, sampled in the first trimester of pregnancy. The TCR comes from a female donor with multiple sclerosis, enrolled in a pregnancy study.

The CDR3 reads CASSLNPGETQYF. The DNA for the CDR3 is TGTGCCAGCAGCTTAAACCCCGGAGAGACCCAGTACTTC. This chain links TRBV7-2 with TRBJ2-5; no firm D call. Trimming cost V 2 bases and J 4 bases, with 8 bases left between them. The length of the CDR3 is 13 residues. Germline V gene lookup returns CDR1 SGHTA and CDR2 FQGNSA.